Sequencing of this TCR beta chain was carried out in a study of glioma-infiltrating T cells. Findings of the study overall: CDR3 overlap between tissue and blood was very small.

As concerns this clonotype: The antigen remains unidentified.

Using RNA template, CDR3s of TCR alpha and beta were amplified with iRepertoire arm-PCR. Tissue mRNA or PBMC total RNA, about 90-450 ng, went into one-step reverse transcription and amplification. In TCRdb, the multiplex PCR reads were re-called with MiXCR into one record per CDR3 protein. Of more than 95,000 distinct CDR3 sequences detected, roughly 25% appear once; the ten largest clones hold approximately 16%. V shed 9 bases, J shed 3 bases, and the junction held 6 bases outside the gene matches. The germline V gene encodes CDR1 MNHNS and CDR2 SASEGT. CDR3 length equals 13 residues. The V and J genes are TRBV6-1 and TRBJ1-2; TRBD1 matches 8 bases. The sequenced sample was glioma tissue, nonneoplastic brain tissue, or PBMCs (not recorded which). The receptor was isolated from a human donor with low-grade glioma or glioblastoma, undergoing nonglioma brain surgery, or in good health (not recorded which). The CDR3 protein is CASLDRDYYGYTF. CDR3 coding DNA: TGTGCCAGTTTGGACAGGGATTACTATGGCTACACCTTC.